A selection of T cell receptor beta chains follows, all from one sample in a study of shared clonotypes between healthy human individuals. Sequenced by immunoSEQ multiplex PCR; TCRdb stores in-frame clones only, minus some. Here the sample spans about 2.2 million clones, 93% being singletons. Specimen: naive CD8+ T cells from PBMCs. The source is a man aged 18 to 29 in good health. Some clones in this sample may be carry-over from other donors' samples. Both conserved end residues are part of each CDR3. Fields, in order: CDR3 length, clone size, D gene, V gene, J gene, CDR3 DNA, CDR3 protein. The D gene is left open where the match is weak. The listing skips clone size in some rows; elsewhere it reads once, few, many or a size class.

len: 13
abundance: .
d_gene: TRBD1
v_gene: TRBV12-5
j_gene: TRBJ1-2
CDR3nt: TGTGCTAGTGGTCCCGGGACAGGGTCGGGCTACACCTTC
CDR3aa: CASGPGTGSGYTF

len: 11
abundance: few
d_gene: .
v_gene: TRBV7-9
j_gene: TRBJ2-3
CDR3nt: TGTGCCAGCAGCTTCCCAGATACGCAGTATTTT
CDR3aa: CASSFPDTQYF

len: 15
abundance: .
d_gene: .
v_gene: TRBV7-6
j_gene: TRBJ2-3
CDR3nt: TGTGCCAGTCGTGTTGGGTCCCTTAGCACAGATACGCAGTATTTT
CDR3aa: CASRVGSLSTDTQYF

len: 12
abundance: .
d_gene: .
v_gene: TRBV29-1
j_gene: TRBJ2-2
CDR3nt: TGCAGCGTTCTGAGGCCCGCCGGGGAGCTGTTTTTT
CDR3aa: CSVLRPAGELFF

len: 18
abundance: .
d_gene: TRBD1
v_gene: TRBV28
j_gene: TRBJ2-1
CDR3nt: TGTGCCAGCAGTCCGCCTCCCTACAGGGGCGGAGGATCGCATGAGCAGTTCTTC
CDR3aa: CASSPPPYRGGGSHEQFF

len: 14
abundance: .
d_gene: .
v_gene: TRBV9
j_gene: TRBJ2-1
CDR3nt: TGTGCCAGCAGCGGGGGCTTTACCTACAATGAGCAGTTCTTC
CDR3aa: CASSGGFTYNEQFF

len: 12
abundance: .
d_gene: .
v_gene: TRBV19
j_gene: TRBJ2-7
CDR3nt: TGTGCCAGTAGTCCAACCGGCTACGAGCAGTACTTC
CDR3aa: CASSPTGYEQYF

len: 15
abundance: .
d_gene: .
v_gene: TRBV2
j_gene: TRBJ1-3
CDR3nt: TGTGCCAGCAGTGAATGGCGAAGCTCTGGAAACACCATATATTTT
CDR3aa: CASSEWRSSGNTIYF

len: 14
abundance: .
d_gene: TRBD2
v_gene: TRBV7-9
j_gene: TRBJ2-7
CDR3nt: TGTGCCAGCAGCTCGGGGACTAGCAGCTACGAGCAGTACTTC
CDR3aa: CASSSGTSSYEQYF

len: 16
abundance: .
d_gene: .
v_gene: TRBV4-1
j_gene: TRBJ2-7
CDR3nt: TGCGCCAGCAGCCAAGATCGGGCCTTTTCAGCCTATGAGCAGTACTTC
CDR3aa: CASSQDRAFSAYEQYF

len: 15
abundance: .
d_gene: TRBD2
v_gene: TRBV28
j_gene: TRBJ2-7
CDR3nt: TGTGCCAGCAGTTGGGGACTAGCGTTCTCCTACGAGCAGTACTTC
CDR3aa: CASSWGLAFSYEQYF

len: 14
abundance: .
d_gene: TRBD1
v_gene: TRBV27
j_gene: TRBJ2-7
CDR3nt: TGTGCCAGCAGGTCCCGGGACAGCTCCTACGAGCAGTACTTC
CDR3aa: CASRSRDSSYEQYF

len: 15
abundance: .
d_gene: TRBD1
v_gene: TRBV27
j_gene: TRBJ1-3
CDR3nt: TGTGCCAGCAGTTTTGCCAGGGGGCAAGGAAACACCATATATTTT
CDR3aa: CASSFARGQGNTIYF

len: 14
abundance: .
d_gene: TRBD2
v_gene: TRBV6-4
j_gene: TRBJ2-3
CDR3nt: TGTGCCAGCAGTGACGGGACTAGCGCAGATACGCAGTATTTT
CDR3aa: CASSDGTSADTQYF

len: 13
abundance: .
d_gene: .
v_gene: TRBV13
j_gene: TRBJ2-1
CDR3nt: TGTGCCAGCAGCCTTGAGCTAACCGATGAGCAGTTCTTC
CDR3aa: CASSLELTDEQFF

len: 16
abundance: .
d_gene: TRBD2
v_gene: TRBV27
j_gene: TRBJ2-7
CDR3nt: TGTGCCAGCAGTTTATTTTTGACTAGCGCGCCCTACGAGCAGTACTTC
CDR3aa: CASSLFLTSAPYEQYF

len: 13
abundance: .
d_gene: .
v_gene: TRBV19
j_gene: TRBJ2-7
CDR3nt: TGTGCCAGTAGTCATGAAGGGATCTACGAGCAGTACTTC
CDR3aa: CASSHEGIYEQYF

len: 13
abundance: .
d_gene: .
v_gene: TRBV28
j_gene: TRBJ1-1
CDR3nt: TGTGCCAGCAGTTTAACTAGGGGCACTGAAGCTTTCTTT
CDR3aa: CASSLTRGTEAFF

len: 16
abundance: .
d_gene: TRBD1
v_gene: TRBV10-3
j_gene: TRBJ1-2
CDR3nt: TGTGCCATCAACACACTCAGGACAGGGGGCTTTAATGGCTACACCTTC
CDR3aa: CAINTLRTGGFNGYTF

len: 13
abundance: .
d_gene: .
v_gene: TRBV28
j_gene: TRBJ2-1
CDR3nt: TGTGCCAGCAGTAAAATACAGATCGATGAGCAGTTCTTC
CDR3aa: CASSKIQIDEQFF

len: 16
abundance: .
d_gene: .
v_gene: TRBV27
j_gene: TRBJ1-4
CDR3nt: TGTGCCAGCAGTCCCGTCAGGGGTACTTTGAGGGAAAAACTGTTTTTT
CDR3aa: CASSPVRGTLREKLFF

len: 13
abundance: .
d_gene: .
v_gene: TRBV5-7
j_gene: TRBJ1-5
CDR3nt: TGTGCCAGCAGCTTTCCGCGGGATCAGCCCCAGCATTTT
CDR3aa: CASSFPRDQPQHF

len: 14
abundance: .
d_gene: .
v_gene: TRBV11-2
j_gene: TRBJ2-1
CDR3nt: TGTGCCAGCACCAGACAGGGGAGGGACAATGAGCAGTTCTTC
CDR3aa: CASTRQGRDNEQFF